These T cell receptor beta chains were read from a single sample in a study of OX40 agonist ivuxolimab in advanced cancers. The repertoire was sequenced with immunoSEQ multiplex PCR; TCRdb's copy has only in-frame clones and lacks some. The table has some 60,000 clones, around 83% seen once. The sequencing here drew on CD4+ or CD8+ T cells sorted from blood, taken in a trial of the OX40 agonist ivuxolimab. The receptors originated from an adult with an advanced solid tumor such as melanoma, head and neck, liver or kidney cancer. The CDR3 runs from the conserved cysteine through the conserved F or W. The D gene is left open where the match is weak. Size values are once, few and many counts, or a class for expanded clones, and some rows have none.

D	V	J	size	CDR3	DNA
NA	TRBV7-9	TRBJ1-1	NA	CASSSQGRGTEAFF	TGTGCCAGCAGTTCCCAGGGGCGCGGGACTGAAGCTTTCTTT
NA	TRBV11-2	TRBJ2-4	NA	CASSSLRVGGRLAKNIQYF	TGTGCCAGCAGCTCCCTTCGTGTAGGAGGGCGATTAGCCAAAAACATTCAGTACTTC
NA	TRBV5-5	TRBJ1-1	NA	CASSIRRDTEAFF	TGTGCCAGCAGCATCAGGAGGGACACTGAAGCTTTCTTT
TRBD2	TRBV14	TRBJ2-1	NA	CASSQVGETSMGNEQFF	TGTGCCAGCAGCCAAGTGGGCGAGACTAGCATGGGTAATGAGCAGTTCTTC
NA	TRBV11-3	TRBJ2-3	NA	CASSLEGSTDTQYF	TGTGCCAGCAGCTTGGAGGGATCCACAGATACGCAGTATTTT
NA	TRBV19	TRBJ2-7	NA	CASSRGGRSSYEQYF	TGTGCCAGTAGCAGGGGGGGGCGAAGCTCCTACGAGCAGTACTTC
NA	TRBV30	TRBJ1-2	once	CAWSGSRGRRGYTF	TGTGCCTGGAGTGGAAGTCGGGGACGTCGAGGCTACACCTTC
NA	TRBV2	TRBJ1-1	medium-sized	CASTSVPEAFF	TGTGCCAGCACCTCAGTACCCGAAGCTTTCTTT
TRBD2	TRBV11-2	TRBJ2-5	NA	CASSLVGASGRWDETQYF	TGTGCCAGCAGCTTAGTGGGCGCTAGCGGGAGGTGGGATGAGACCCAGTACTTC
NA	TRBV7-2	TRBJ2-6	NA	CASSLSTRGAGANVLTF	TGTGCCAGCAGCTTATCGACTAGGGGGGCTGGGGCCAACGTCCTGACTTTC
TRBD1	TRBV7-6	TRBJ1-1	NA	CASSFPGGSGEGNTEAFF	TGTGCCAGCAGCTTTCCAGGGGGCTCTGGGGAAGGGAACACTGAAGCTTTCTTT
TRBD2	TRBV2	TRBJ2-7	NA	CASSVGLARDQYF	TGTGCCAGCAGCGTCGGACTAGCGAGGGATCAGTACTTC
NA	TRBV5-6	TRBJ2-5	NA	CASSAYRVGETQYF	TGTGCCAGCAGCGCCTACAGGGTAGGGGAGACCCAGTACTTC
NA	TRBV7-2	TRBJ2-1	NA	CASSPIPSYNEQFF	TGTGCCAGCAGCCCTATACCCTCCTACAATGAGCAGTTCTTC
NA	TRBV11-3	TRBJ2-2	once	CASSLDTGELFF	TGTGCCAGCAGCCTCGACACCGGGGAGCTGTTTTTT
TRBD1	TRBV5-4	TRBJ1-2	NA	CASSPLSQGNYGYTF	TGTGCCAGCAGCCCCCTATCACAGGGGAACTATGGCTACACCTTC
TRBD1	TRBV15	TRBJ1-1	once	CATSRLTGGTEAFF	TGTGCCACCAGCAGACTGACAGGGGGCACTGAAGCTTTCTTT
NA	TRBV2	TRBJ1-5	NA	CASSSGYRQPQHF	TGTGCCAGCAGTTCGGGGTACCGTCAGCCCCAGCATTTT
NA	TRBV5-4	TRBJ1-2	NA	CASSPGTSDGYTF	TGTGCCAGCAGTCCCGGGACATCGGATGGCTACACCTTC
TRBD2	TRBV7-2	TRBJ2-7	NA	CASSLGRIAGGTYEQYF	TGTGCCAGCAGCTTAGGGAGGATAGCGGGGGGAACCTACGAGCAGTACTTC
TRBD1	TRBV2	TRBJ1-4	NA	CASIRGRGEKLFF	TGTGCCAGCATAAGGGGGCGTGGGGAAAAACTGTTTTTT
NA	TRBV21-1	TRBJ2-5	NA	CASSVAETQYF	TGTGCCAGCAGCGTGGCAGAGACCCAGTACTTC
TRBD2	TRBV23-1	TRBJ2-1	NA	CASSQPPARSGRGSSYNEQFF	TGCGCCAGCAGTCAACCGCCCGCTCGTAGCGGGAGAGGGAGCTCCTACAATGAGCAGTTCTTC
NA	TRBV19	TRBJ1-1	NA	CASKRLEGRDEAFF	TGTGCCAGTAAAAGGCTTGAAGGGCGGGATGAAGCTTTCTTT
TRBD2	TRBV9	TRBJ2-2	NA	CASSERTSGGQSTNTGELFF	TGTGCCAGCAGCGAACGGACTAGCGGGGGCCAATCTACGAACACCGGGGAGCTGTTTTTT
NA	TRBV27	TRBJ2-7	NA	CASSFGGGGAYEQYF	TGTGCCAGCAGTTTCGGTGGGGGGGGCGCCTACGAGCAGTACTTC
TRBD2	TRBV6-6	TRBJ2-7	NA	CASSKRTSGTYEQYF	TGTGCCAGCAGCAAGCGGACTAGTGGGACCTACGAGCAGTACTTC
TRBD1	TRBV10-1	TRBJ1-1	NA	CASRRGQRTEAFF	TGCGCCAGCAGAAGGGGGCAGAGGACTGAAGCTTTCTTT
NA	TRBV6-5	TRBJ1-1	NA	CASSNYRDTEAFF	TGTGCCAGCAGTAACTACAGGGACACTGAAGCTTTCTTT
TRBD2	TRBV7-9	TRBJ2-1	NA	CASSLARTSGRGNEQFF	TGTGCCAGCAGCTTAGCCCGTACTAGCGGGAGGGGCAATGAGCAGTTCTTC
NA	TRBV19	TRBJ1-5	NA	CASSIWRGASGQPQHF	TGTGCCAGTAGTATTTGGCGGGGGGCTTCGGGTCAGCCCCAGCATTTT
NA	TRBV15	TRBJ1-4	few	CATSVAGTYEKLFF	TGTGCCACCAGCGTGGCAGGGACCTATGAAAAACTGTTTTTT
NA	TRBV5-4	TRBJ2-3	NA	CASSRRTDTQYF	TGTGCCAGCAGCCGACGAACCGATACGCAGTATTTT